The rows below give T cell receptor beta chains drawn from one sample of a study of CD8 T cells in ankylosing spondylitis. MiXCR, applied by TCRdb to the 5' RACE reads, yields one record per CDR3 protein. In the table there are hundreds of thousands of distinct CDR3 sequences, 12% of which are singletons. Input material: blood, either unsorted or a sorted T cell fraction (not recorded which). The receptors were gathered from a male donor with ankylosing spondylitis. CDR3s include the opening cysteine and the closing phenylalanine or tryptophan. The D gene is left open where the match is weak. Size is omitted from some rows. Given values are once, few, many or a class for expanded clones.

d_call	v_call	j_call	clone_size	cdr3_aa	cdr3_nt
.	TRBV20-1	TRBJ1-1	.	CSGIWGSLNTEAFF	TGCAGTGGCATATGGGGGTCACTGAACACTGAAGCTTTCTTT
TRBD1	TRBV28	TRBJ2-7	.	CASITGTGSYEQYF	TGTGCCAGCATCACCGGGACAGGGAGTTACGAGCAGTACTTC
.	TRBV20-1	TRBJ2-5	.	CSARLAAKETQYF	TGCAGTGCTAGACTGGCAGCGAAAGAGACCCAGTACTTC
.	TRBV5-1	TRBJ2-2	many	CASSIIVGELFF	TGCGCCAGCAGCATTATCGTCGGGGAGCTGTTTTTT
.	TRBV29-1	TRBJ2-3	many	CSVDGFTDTQYF	TGCAGCGTTGATGGGTTCACAGATACGCAGTATTTT
.	TRBV5-1	TRBJ2-3	few	CASSLASDPWDTQYF	TGCGCCAGCAGCTTGGCCTCTGACCCCTGGGATACGCAGTATTTT
TRBD1	TRBV7-2	TRBJ2-7	few	CASSGTGYEQYF	TGTGCCAGCAGCGGGACAGGGTACGAGCAGTACTTC
.	TRBV11-1	TRBJ2-3	.	CASSAVSLKPDTQYF	TGTGCCAGCAGCGCCGTGAGTCTCAAGCCAGATACGCAGTATTTT
.	TRBV30	TRBJ2-7	few	CAWSLGAQYEQYF	TGTGCCTGGAGTCTAGGTGCCCAATACGAGCAGTACTTC
.	TRBV28	TRBJ2-1	many	CATTLGGGYNEQFF	TGTGCCACAACTCTCGGGGGCGGTTACAATGAGCAGTTCTTC
TRBD1	TRBV6-5	TRBJ2-1	many	CASSSDRGISYNEQFF	TGTGCCAGCAGTTCCGACAGGGGGATATCCTACAATGAGCAGTTCTTC
TRBD1	TRBV6-4	TRBJ2-1	many	CASSDQWTGFGDYNEQFF	TGTGCCAGCAGTGACCAATGGACAGGGTTTGGGGATTACAATGAGCAGTTCTTC
.	TRBV20-1	TRBJ2-5	many	CSGFQGPQETQYF	TGCAGTGGTTTCCAGGGGCCCCAAGAGACCCAGTACTTC
.	TRBV5-1	TRBJ1-1	many	CASGGLGDTEAFF	TGCGCCAGCGGAGGTCTAGGGGACACTGAAGCTTTCTTT
TRBD2	TRBV24-1	TRBJ2-1	few	CATSDRAGGEQFF	TGTGCCACCAGTGACCGGGCGGGGGGAGAGCAGTTCTTC
TRBD2	TRBV20-1	TRBJ2-5	.	CSASTSASSVDETQYF	TGCAGTGCTTCGACTAGCGCCTCCTCGGTCGACGAGACCCAGTACTTC
.	TRBV5-1	TRBJ2-7	few	CASSSIGLSYEQYF	TGCGCCAGCAGCTCGATAGGGCTCTCCTACGAGCAGTACTTC
TRBD2	TRBV5-1	TRBJ2-1	.	CASSWGLAGTSYNEQFF	TGCGCCAGCAGCTGGGGACTAGCGGGAACCTCCTACAATGAGCAGTTCTTC
TRBD1	TRBV28	TRBJ2-1	few	CAANPGTGGYNEQFF	TGTGCAGCTAACCCCGGGACAGGGGGTTACAATGAGCAGTTCTTC
TRBD1	TRBV5-1	TRBJ2-7	many	CASSWGTANSYEQYF	TGCGCCAGCAGCTGGGGGACAGCTAACTCCTACGAGCAGTACTTC
TRBD1	TRBV19	TRBJ2-1	.	CASSRQGANEQFF	TGTGCCAGTAGTAGACAGGGGGCTAATGAGCAGTTCTTC
TRBD2	TRBV20-1	TRBJ2-7	.	CSANWGGIYEQYF	TGCAGTGCTAACTGGGGGGGAATCTACGAGCAGTACTTC
.	TRBV20-1	TRBJ1-2	.	CSAALINYGYTF	TGCAGTGCTGCATTAATAAACTATGGCTACACCTTC
.	TRBV12-3/TRBV12-4	TRBJ2-1	.	CASSTWGGYNEQFF	TGTGCCAGCAGTACCTGGGGAGGATACAATGAGCAGTTCTTC